The subject of this entry is one T cell receptor (beta chain). It lacks a known antigen. Base qualities are not recorded, but no much larger clone differs from it by a single base. The germline V gene gives CDR1 as MNHEY and CDR2 as SVGAGI. The CDR3 runs 14 residues from the cysteine to the phenylalanine. Of all the DNA, just the CDR3 is kept, 42 bases in frame from base 1. This sample stems from a study of tumor T cells in aggressive B-cell lymphoma (TCRdb year 2017). Library preparation used the immunoSEQ multiplex PCR assay. Drawn from immuneACCESS, this table holds only the in-frame rearrangements with V and J called that TCRdb kept. Clones are partly lost; checked studies trace under half to an unresolved V gene and leave the rest unexplained. Within this sample are about 11,000 clones, with about 90% of them counted one time only. Of the sample, about 3.1% is held by the ten largest clones.

The source of this sequence is an adult with diffuse large B cell lymphoma. Sequencing was carried out using tumor tissue. The sequence is built from TRBV6-5 and TRBJ2-5; TRBD2 is possibly the D segment (5 matching bases). TRBJ2-7 matches the DNA end more closely, so the J call is doubtful. The DNA sequence is TGTGCCAGCAGTTACGACGGTGACTACTACGAGCAGTACTTC. The encoded protein is CASSYDGDYYEQYF.